This record concerns one TCR beta chain sequence. Its cognate antigen is unknown. V trimming: 5 bases; J trimming: 3 bases; junction bases outside the gene matches: 12. CDR1 and CDR2 from the germline V gene are PRHDT and FYEKMQ (reference sequence). The CDR3 consists of 18 residues. The data derive from a study of T cell responses to AZD1222 COVID-19 vaccine. Overall study results and limits: CD4 TCRs linked to vaccination spanned spike, dominating at 160-218 and 743-854. Females outnumbered males among donors, who were mostly white British; clonal diversity was possibly underestimated. Increased Spike-specific TCR breadth and depth were observed after two AZD1222 doses. Sampling captured repertoires only after the peak T cell response.

Sequencing was performed with immunoSEQ multiplex PCR; in TCRdb, only in-frame clones are kept and a portion is missing. The table lists 20,000 to 25,000 clones, around 90% of them singletons, with approximately 30% in the top ten. The clonotype originates from an adult who received the AZD1222 COVID-19 vaccine. V usage is TRBV13 and J usage is TRBJ1-4; 10 nucleotides match TRBD1. Sequences were derived from peripheral blood, sampled 28 days after the second AZD1222 dose. The CDR3 nucleotides read TGTGCCAGCAGCCGTCCCTCCGGGACAGGGGCGGCTAATGAAAAACTGTTTTTT. Residues: CASSRPSGTGAANEKLFF.